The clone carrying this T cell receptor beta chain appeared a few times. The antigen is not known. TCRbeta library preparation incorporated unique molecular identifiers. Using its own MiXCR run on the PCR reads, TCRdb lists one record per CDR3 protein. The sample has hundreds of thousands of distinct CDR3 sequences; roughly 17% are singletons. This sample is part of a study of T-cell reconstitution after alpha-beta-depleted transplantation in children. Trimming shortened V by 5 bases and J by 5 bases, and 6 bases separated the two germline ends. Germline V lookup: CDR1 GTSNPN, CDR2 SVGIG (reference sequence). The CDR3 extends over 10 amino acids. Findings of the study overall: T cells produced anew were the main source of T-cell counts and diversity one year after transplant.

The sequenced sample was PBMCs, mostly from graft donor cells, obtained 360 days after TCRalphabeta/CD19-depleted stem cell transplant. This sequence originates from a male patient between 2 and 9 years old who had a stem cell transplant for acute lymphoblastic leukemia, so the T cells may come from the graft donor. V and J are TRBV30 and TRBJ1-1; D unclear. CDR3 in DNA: TGTGCCTGGGTGCAGACTGAAGCTTTCTTT. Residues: CAWVQTEAFF.